This T cell receptor (beta chain) originates from a study of T-cell reconstitution after alpha-beta-depleted transplantation in children (dated by TCRdb to 2015 to 2016). About the study as a whole: The study quantitatively tracked T-cell immune reconstitution after TCRalphabeta/CD19-depleted allogeneic hematopoietic cell transplantation in children using TCR repertoire profiling. Results and caveats for the whole study, not just this receptor: The frequencies of hyperexpanded clones fell over the following months, and after one year, T-cell counts and TCRbeta diversity were mostly attributed to newly produced T cells. In some patients, high TCRbeta diversity at day 60 was attributed to recipient T cells and intrathymic progenitors that had survived conditioning. The apparently early recovery of alphabetaT-cell counts about two months after transplant reportedly depended on only several hundred rapidly expanded clones that came from non-depleted graft cells.

As for this clonotype: This receptor's antigen is unknown. Qualities for individual bases were not recorded, and no much larger clone is one base off.

Inclusive of the bounding cysteine and phenylalanine, the CDR3 is 16 residues long. Here the CDR3 DNA is all that survives: 48 bases in frame from base 1. The germline V gene yields SQVTM for CDR1 and ANQGSEA for CDR2. The V and J ends are trimmed by 6 bases and 4 bases, leaving 22 bases between them. Sample treatment or condition, as interpreted from the label and publication: allogeneic hematopoietic cell transplantation with graft depleted of TCRalphabeta T cells and CD19 B cells. The children who served as transplant recipients had been given grafts of TCRalphabeta/CD19-depleted allogeneic hematopoietic cells. The receptor library was made with PCR. The run used an Illumina HiSeq 2500. To normalize quantification of the TCRbeta repertoire, the TCR libraries were built with molecular barcoding that relied on unique molecular identifiers. TCRdb handled the public reads itself, with Q25 trimming in fastp and clone calling in MiXCR, and kept productive beta chains. Identical CDR3 protein sequences are pooled into one entry, listed with their most common genes and DNA. Here the sample has some 600,000 distinct CDR3 sequences; roughly 13% occur a single time. The top ten clones comprise about 2.2% of the sample.

The sequence came from a male patient between 10 and 17 years old who had a stem cell transplant for acute myeloid leukemia, so the T cells may come from the graft donor. The chain employs TRBV29-1 and TRBJ2-1; no D segment can be confidently identified. The source was PBMCs, mostly from graft donor cells, collected 360 days after TCRalphabeta/CD19-depleted stem cell transplant. The sequenced DNA is TGCAGCGTCACCCGACTTGCGACCTCCGATTACAATGAGCAGTTCTTC. Its protein is CSVTRLATSDYNEQFF.